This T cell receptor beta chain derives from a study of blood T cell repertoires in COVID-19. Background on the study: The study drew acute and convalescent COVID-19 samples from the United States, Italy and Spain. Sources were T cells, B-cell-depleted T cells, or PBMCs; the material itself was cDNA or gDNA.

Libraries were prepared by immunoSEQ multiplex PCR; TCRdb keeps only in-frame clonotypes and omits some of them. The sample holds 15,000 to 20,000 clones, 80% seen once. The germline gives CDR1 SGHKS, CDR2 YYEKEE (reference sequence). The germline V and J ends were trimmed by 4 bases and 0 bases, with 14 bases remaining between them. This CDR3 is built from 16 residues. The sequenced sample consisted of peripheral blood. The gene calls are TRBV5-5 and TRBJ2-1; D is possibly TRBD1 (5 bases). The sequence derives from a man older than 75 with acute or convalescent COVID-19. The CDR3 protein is CASSTRTLSSYNEQFF. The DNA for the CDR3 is TGTGCCAGCAGCACCCGGACACTCTCCTCCTACAATGAGCAGTTCTTC.